This entry concerns a single T cell receptor beta chain. This entry comes from a study of blood T cell repertoires in COVID-19. Study in general: Sites across the United States, Italy and Spain contributed samples from acute and convalescent COVID-19. From T cells, B-cell-depleted T cells, or PBMCs came the material, which was cDNA or gDNA.

The CDR3 contains 15 residues. Germline CDR1 MNHEY, CDR2 SVGAGI. With 6 bases clipped from V and 11 bases from J, the junction kept 13 bases outside the gene matches. Per the authors' pipeline: From reference gene primer amplification, estimates of nucleated cell counts were derived. Sequenced by immunoSEQ multiplex PCR; TCRdb stores in-frame clones only, minus some. Clone size and V and J calls were adopted from that table, with D and trimming inferred from the DNA. The data hold about 200,000 clones, with roughly 83% observed a single time. This chain joins TRBV6-5 and TRBJ1-6, with 7 bases lining up with TRBD1. This clonotype originated in a middle-aged man with acute COVID-19. Sequencing used PBMCs or T cells enriched from blood (not recorded which). The CDR3 coding sequence is TGTGCCAGCAGGACCGAAGGGGGCGAATTCACACCCCTCCACTTT. This encodes CASRTEGGEFTPLHF.